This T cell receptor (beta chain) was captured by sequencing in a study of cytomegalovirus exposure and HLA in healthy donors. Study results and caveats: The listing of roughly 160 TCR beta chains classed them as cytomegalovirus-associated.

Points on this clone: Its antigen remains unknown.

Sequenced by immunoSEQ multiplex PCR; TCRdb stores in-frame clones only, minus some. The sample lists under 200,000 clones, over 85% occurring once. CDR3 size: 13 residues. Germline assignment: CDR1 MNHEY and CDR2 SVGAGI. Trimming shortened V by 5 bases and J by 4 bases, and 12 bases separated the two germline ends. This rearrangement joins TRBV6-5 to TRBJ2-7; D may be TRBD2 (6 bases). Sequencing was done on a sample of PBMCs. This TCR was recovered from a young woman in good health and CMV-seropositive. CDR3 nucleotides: TGTGCCAGCAGTCCCCCGGGGGAGTACGAGCAGTACTTC. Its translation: CASSPPGEYEQYF.